These T cell receptor beta chains were read from a single sample in a study of T cells after posttransplantation cyclophosphamide. Here immunoSEQ multiplex PCR was the method, and the copy in TCRdb shows in-frame clones only, minus some. The sample yields several thousand clones, about two thirds seen once. The source material was memory CD8+ T cells sorted from blood. Every receptor here comes from a man aged 50-60 years. Each CDR3 is given without its conserved first and last residue.

v_gene | CDR3aa
TRBV9 | ASSPSFGQEEEKLF
TRBV6-1 | ASSDFPFRGEQY
TRBV6-1 | ASRDGTTPYEQY
TRBV6-1 | ASSPQQGQPQH
TRBV20-1 | SARLAYEQY
TRBV18 | ASSPWGGLYTEAF
TRBV7-9 | ASSFGGASQPQH
TRBV2 | ASSEYSGSNEQF
TRBV29-1 | SVDTGYTEAF
TRBV7-6 | ASSTDRGNTEAF
TRBV30 | AWSAPRTAHTEAF
TRBV7-9 | ASSLGLAGAYEQY
TRBV5-8 | ASSLRTGGDEKLF
TRBV6-5 | ASSYQGFTEAF
TRBV9 | ASSTWGGQAPHAEAF
TRBV4-1 | ASSPFTGAGEGEQY
TRBV28 | ASSFSGPSTDTQY
TRBV6-5 | ASGSSLREQY
TRBV5-1 | ASSYLSIAGSGSEQY
TRBV6-6 | ASSWDRGNTEAF
TRBV7-9 | ASSSQRERYEQY
TRBV10-2 | ASSSNLYLYEQY
TRBV6-5 | ASSYGGVQY
TRBV11-3 | ASSAGGVTQF
TRBV7-6 | ASSSHGGGTGELF
TRBV5-6 | ASSSTTDSYEQY
TRBV5-1 | ASSLGGGGAF
TRBV27 | ASSFRNRVNYEQY
TRBV6-5 | ASSSEDRDNEQF
TRBV4-2 | ASSQEWGTGETQY
TRBV9 | ASSVRPSSRDLSYEQY
TRBV4-1 | ASSQTGTGYEQY
TRBV9 | ASSVEGQGSGELF
TRBV13 | ASSLSLTEAF
TRBV10-2 | ASRNSGIPNWAQY
TRBV13 | ASSPAGADTQY
TRBV15 | ATSTTGARQPQH
TRBV9 | ASSVSQGLMNTEAF
TRBV9 | ASSVTGTKGETQY
TRBV11-3 | ASSSRQREGKTQY
TRBV7-8 | ASTESPGIYGYT
TRBV13 | ASSTDRGEEKLF
TRBV13 | ASSRSGGGTGELF
TRBV27 | ASSLTGGGYT
TRBV12-1 | ASSGTGDVQPQH
TRBV27 | ASSLSLRHGYT
TRBV4-1 | ASSQTTERQF
TRBV7-2 | ASSLEIRLGGSQETQY
TRBV10-3 | AIKQDHTGELF
TRBV29-1 | SAYLGGEGGYT
TRBV9 | ASSVGTSGGTQETQY
TRBV4-1 | ASSQDRNSGNTIY
TRBV9 | ASSVDTELTNEKLF
TRBV9 | ASSDGTSGMSRETQY
TRBV9 | ASSDPQGEGGNTIY